This TCR beta chain was identified during a study of T cells after yellow fever vaccination. Study-wide points: Though it reached lower strength, the secondary response hit its peak faster, day 5 versus 15.

As TCR cDNA was made by 5'RACE template switching, a universal primer site and UMIs were added. MiXCR, applied by TCRdb to the 5' RACE reads, yields one record per CDR3 protein. The sample shows about 240,000 distinct CDR3 sequences, less than 8.5% of them seen only once. This clonotype was seen more than once but under ten times. The antigen remains unidentified. The sample consisted of CD4+ T cells sorted from PBMCs, taken 15 days after the yellow fever booster vaccination. This TCR derives from a man aged 25 to 40 who received the YFV17D yellow fever vaccine.

The CDR3 DNA sequence: TGTGCCAGCGGACTCAGGAGCTCCTACGAGCAGTACTTC. Its translation is CASGLRSSYEQYF. The V call is TRBV7-2, the J call TRBJ2-7; tentative D call: TRBD2 (5 bases). This CDR3 has 13 amino acids. Germline V gene data show CDR1 as SGHTA and CDR2 as FQGNSA. The V and J ends lost 8 bases and 0 bases respectively, with 11 bases between them.